This T cell receptor beta chain was recovered during a study of OX40 agonist ivuxolimab in advanced cancers. Regarding the complete study: Ivuxolimab was an agonistic, fully human IgG2 monoclonal antibody directed against OX40 (CD134), a costimulatory receptor. Intravenous ivuxolimab was administered to patients every 2 weeks at six dose levels: 0.01, 0.1, 0.3, 1.5, 3 and 10 mg/kg. Patients were allowed to have had prior anti-PD-1, anti-PD-L1 or anti-CTLA-4 therapy, and approximately 40% of the dose-escalation patients had been treated with checkpoint inhibitors. Partial responses were achieved by three dose-escalation patients, of whom one had hepatocellular carcinoma and two had cutaneous melanoma. The paper describes the monotherapy dose-escalation part (N ≈ 50 patients) of the phase I trial of ivuxolimab. The purpose of peripheral TCRbeta sequencing was to test whether ivuxolimab changed TCR sequence diversity and led to clonal T-cell expansion. In the dose-escalation cohort, approximately 80% of patients were male, and the mean age was around 65 years with a range of about 23 to 79. Of the roughly 51 dose-escalation patients, hepatocellular carcinoma was present in around 20, melanoma in around 15, renal cell carcinoma in 9 and head and neck cancer in 9. Results and caveats for the whole study, not just this receptor: Partial responders in the 0.1-3.0 mg/kg groups had among the lowest normalized peripheral clonal expansion, especially among CD8+ T cells. Low levels of normalized T-cell clonal expansion were also shown by some nonresponding patients. After ivuxolimab, CD8+ T cells had more expanded clones than CD4+ T cells on average. Which antigens the clonally expanded peripheral T cells were specific for was not determined. At doses of 0.1 to 3.0 mg/kg, clonal expansion of both CD4+ and CD8+ blood T cells was observed from baseline to week 6.

Genomic DNA was isolated from the sorted cells so that the TCRbeta CDR3 region could be sequenced. TCRbeta CDR3 regions were sequenced using the immunoSEQ Assay. The clones in this table, taken by TCRdb from immuneACCESS, are in-frame only. Not every clone is retained; where verified, under half of the shortfall comes from an unresolved V gene, and the cause of the rest is unknown. Within this sample are 55,000 to 70,000 clones, with about 86% of them counted one time only. Clones ranked in the top ten supply roughly 0.88% of the sample. The trial excluded patients who had a history of autoimmune disease or who were on systemic immunosuppression. Peripheral blood for TCR sequencing was collected from all dose cohorts at baseline, on cycle 4 day 1, and on cycle 7 day 1. The samples were drawn from a first-in-human, open-label, multicenter phase I dose-escalation trial of ivuxolimab. Adults with locally advanced or metastatic melanoma, renal cell, hepatocellular, or head and neck squamous cell carcinoma were enrolled in the trial. CD4+ and CD8+ T cells were sorted separately from peripheral blood before TCR sequencing.

From a lookup of the germline V gene (reference sequence), CDR1 and CDR2 are GTSNPN and SVGIG. The junction shows trimming of 3 bases on V and 5 bases on J, plus 16 bases between the germline ends. Reading from cysteine to phenylalanine, the CDR3 counts 14 amino acids. The only DNA kept is the CDR3, 42 bases in frame from the first base. Turning to this clone: Its antigen target is currently unknown. Base qualities are not at hand, and no much larger clone is one base apart.

The material sequenced was CD4+ or CD8+ T cells sorted from blood, taken in a trial of the OX40 agonist ivuxolimab. The receptor comes from an adult with an advanced solid tumor such as melanoma, head and neck, liver or kidney cancer. The chain was built from TRBV30 and TRBJ2-5, with the D assignment possibly TRBD1 or TRBD2, given 5 matching bases for each. The nucleotide sequence is TGTGCCTGGAGAGTCTCTGGGGGAGCGGAGACCCAGTACTTC. It is translated as CAWRVSGGAETQYF.